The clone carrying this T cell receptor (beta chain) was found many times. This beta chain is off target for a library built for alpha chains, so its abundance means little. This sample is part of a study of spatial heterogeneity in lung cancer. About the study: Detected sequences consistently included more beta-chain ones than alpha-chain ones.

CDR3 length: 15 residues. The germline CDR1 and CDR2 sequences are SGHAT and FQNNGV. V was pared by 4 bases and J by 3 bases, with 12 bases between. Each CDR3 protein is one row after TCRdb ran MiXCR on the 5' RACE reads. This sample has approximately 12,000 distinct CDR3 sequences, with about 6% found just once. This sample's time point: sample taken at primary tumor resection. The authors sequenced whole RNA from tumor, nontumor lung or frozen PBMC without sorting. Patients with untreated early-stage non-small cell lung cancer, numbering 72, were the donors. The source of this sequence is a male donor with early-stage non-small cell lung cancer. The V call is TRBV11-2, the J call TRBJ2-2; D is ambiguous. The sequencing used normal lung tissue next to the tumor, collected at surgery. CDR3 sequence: CASSSTGDYTGELFF. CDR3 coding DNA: TGTGCCAGCAGCTCGACCGGAGATTACACCGGGGAGCTGTTTTTT.